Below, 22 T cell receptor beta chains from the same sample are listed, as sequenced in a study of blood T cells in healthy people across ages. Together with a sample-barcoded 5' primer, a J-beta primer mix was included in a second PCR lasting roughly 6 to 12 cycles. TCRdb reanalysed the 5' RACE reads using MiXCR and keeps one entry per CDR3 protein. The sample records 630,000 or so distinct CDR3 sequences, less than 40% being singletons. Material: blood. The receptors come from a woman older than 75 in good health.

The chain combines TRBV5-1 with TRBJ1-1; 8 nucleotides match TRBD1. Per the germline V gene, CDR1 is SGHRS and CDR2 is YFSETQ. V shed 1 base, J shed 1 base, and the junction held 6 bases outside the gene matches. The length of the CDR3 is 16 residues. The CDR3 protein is CASSLTGQGPNTEAFF. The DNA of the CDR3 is TGCGCCAGCAGCTTGACTGGACAGGGACCGAACACTGAAGCTTTCTTT.

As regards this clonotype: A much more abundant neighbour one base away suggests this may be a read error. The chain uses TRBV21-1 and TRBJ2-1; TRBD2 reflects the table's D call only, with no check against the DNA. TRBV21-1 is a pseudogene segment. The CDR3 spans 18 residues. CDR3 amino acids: CASSKDRSSATPYNEQFF. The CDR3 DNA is TGTGCCAGCAGCAAAGACCGCTCGTCTGCCACGCCCTACAATGAGCAGTTCTTC.

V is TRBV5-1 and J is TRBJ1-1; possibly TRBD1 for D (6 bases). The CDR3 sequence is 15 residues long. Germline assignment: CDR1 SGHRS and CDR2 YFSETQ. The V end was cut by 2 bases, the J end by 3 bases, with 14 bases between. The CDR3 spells CASSLPGATDTEAFF. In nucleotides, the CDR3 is TGCGCCAGCAGCTTACCGGGGGCTACGGACACTGAAGCTTTCTTT.

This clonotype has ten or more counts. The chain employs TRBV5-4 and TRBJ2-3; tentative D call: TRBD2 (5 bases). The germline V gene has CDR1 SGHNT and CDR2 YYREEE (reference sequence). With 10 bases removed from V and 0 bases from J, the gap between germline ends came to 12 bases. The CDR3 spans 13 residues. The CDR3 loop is CAAGESSTDTQYF. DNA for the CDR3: TGTGCCGCTGGGGAGTCTAGCACAGATACGCAGTATTTT.

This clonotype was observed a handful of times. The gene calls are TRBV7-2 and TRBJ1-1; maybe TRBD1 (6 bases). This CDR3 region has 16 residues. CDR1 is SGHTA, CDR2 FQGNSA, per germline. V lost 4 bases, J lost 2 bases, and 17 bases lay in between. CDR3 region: CASSSKTGALNTEAFF. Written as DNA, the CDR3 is TGTGCCAGCAGCTCCAAGACAGGCGCATTAAACACTGAAGCTTTCTTT.

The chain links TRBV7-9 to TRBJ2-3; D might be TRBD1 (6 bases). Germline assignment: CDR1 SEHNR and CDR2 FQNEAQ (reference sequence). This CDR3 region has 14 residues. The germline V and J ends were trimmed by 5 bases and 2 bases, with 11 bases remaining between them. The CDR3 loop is CASSMGDITDTQYF. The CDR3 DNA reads TGTGCCAGCAGCATGGGGGACATCACAGATACGCAGTATTTT.

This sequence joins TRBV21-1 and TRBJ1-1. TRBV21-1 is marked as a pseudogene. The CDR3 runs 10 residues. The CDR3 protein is CASSFRSAFF. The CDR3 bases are TGTGCCAGCAGCTTCCGATCGGCTTTCTTT.

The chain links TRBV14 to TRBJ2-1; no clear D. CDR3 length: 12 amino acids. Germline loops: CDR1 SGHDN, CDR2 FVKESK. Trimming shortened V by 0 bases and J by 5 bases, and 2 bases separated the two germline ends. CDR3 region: CASSQDDNEQFF. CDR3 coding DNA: TGTGCCAGCAGCCAAGACGACAATGAGCAGTTCTTC.

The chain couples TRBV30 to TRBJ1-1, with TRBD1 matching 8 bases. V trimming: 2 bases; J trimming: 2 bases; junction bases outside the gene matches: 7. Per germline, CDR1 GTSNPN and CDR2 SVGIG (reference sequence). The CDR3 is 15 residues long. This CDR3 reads CAWSFPTGVNTEAFF. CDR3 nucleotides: TGTGCCTGGAGTTTCCCGACAGGGGTAAACACTGAAGCTTTCTTT.

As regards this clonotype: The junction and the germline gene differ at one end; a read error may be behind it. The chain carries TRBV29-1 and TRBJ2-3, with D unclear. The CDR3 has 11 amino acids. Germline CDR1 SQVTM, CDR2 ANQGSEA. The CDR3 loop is CSGEVEDTRYF. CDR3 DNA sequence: TGCAGCGGCGAAGTCGAAGATACGCGGTATTTT.

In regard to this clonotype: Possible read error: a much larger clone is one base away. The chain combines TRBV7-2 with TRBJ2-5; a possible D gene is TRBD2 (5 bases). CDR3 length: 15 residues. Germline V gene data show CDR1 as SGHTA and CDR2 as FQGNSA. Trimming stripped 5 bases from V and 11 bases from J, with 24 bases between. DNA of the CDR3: TGTGCCAGCAGCCCCCTTAGCGTCCCCTACAATGAGCAGTACTTC. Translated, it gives CASSPLSVPYNEQYF. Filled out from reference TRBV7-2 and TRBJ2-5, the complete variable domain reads GAGVSQSPSNKVTEKGKDVELRCDPISGHTALYWYRQSLGQGLEFLIYFQGNSAPDKSGLPSDRFSAERTGGSVSTLTIQRTQQEDSAVYLCASSPLSVPYNEQYFGPGTRLLVL.

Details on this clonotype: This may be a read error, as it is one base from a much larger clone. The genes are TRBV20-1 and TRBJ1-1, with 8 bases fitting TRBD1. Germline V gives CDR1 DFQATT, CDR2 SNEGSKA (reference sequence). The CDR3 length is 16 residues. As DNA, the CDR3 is TGCGGTGCTAACCTGCCAGGACAGGGTCGGGCCACTGAAGCTTTCTTT. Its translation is CGANLPGQGRATEAFF.

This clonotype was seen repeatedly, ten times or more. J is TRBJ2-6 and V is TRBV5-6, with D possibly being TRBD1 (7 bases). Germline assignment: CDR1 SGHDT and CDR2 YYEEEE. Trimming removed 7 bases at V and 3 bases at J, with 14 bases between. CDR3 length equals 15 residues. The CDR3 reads CASGSQGGGANVLTF. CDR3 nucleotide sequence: TGTGCCAGCGGATCTCAGGGGGGTGGGGCCAACGTCCTGACTTTC.

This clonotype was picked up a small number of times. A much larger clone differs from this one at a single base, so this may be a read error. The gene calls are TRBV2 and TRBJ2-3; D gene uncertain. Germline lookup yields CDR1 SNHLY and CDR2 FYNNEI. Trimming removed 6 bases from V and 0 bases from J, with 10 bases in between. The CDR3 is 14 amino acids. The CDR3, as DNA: TGTGCCAGCAGGGGGTCCTTCAGCACAGATACGCAGTATTTT. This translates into CASRGSFSTDTQYF.

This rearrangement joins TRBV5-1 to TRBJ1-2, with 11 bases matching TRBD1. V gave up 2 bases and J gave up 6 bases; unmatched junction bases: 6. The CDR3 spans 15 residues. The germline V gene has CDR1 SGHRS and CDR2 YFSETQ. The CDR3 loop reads CASSLGQGAQDGYTF. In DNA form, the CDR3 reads TGCGCCAGCAGCTTAGGACAGGGGGCGCAGGATGGCTACACCTTC.

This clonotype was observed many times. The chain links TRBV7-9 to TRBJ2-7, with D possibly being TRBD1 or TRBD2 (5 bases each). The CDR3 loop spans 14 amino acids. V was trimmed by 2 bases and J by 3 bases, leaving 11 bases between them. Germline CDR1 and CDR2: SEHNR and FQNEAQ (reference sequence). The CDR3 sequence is CASSLRTGRYEQYF. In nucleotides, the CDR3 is TGTGCCAGCAGCTTAAGGACGGGACGCTACGAGCAGTACTTC.

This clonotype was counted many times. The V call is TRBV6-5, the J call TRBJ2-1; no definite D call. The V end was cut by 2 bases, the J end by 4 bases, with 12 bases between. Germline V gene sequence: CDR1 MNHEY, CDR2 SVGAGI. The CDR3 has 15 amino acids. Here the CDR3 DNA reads TGTGCCAGCAGTTACGAAGGGCTGCGGTACAATGAGCAGTTCTTC. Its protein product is CASSYEGLRYNEQFF.

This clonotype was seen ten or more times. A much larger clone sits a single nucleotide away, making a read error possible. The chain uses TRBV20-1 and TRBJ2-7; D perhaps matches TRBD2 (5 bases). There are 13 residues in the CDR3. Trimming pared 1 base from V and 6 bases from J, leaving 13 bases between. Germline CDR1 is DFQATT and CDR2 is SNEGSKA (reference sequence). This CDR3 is CSARGIRRFEQYF. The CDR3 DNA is TGCAGTGCTAGAGGTATCAGGAGGTTCGAGCAGTACTTC.

In nucleotides, the CDR3 is TGTGCCAGCAGCCAAGATTGGTCACCTCGCAATGAGCAGTTCTTC. Its protein product is CASSQDWSPRNEQFF. This chain joins TRBV14 and TRBJ2-1; D gene uncertain. The germline V and J ends were trimmed by 0 bases and 6 bases, with 12 bases remaining between them. The CDR3 totals 15 residues. CDR1 is SGHDN, CDR2 FVKESK, per germline.

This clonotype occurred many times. The CDR3 reads CASSLGGSKYEQFF. The DNA of the CDR3 is TGTGCCAGCAGCTTAGGGGGTAGTAAGTATGAGCAGTTCTTC. This chain uses TRBV7-8 with TRBJ2-1; D is unclear. CDR3 length: 14 residues. Germline V lookup: CDR1 SGHVS, CDR2 FQNEAQ. With 1 base removed from V and 8 bases from J, the gap between germline ends came to 12 bases.

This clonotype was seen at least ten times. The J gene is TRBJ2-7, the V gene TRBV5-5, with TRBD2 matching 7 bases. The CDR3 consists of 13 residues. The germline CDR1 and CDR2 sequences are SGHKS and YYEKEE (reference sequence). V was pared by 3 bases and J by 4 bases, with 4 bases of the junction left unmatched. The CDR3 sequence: CASSSPGGYEQYF. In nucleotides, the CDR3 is TGTGCCAGCAGCTCCCCGGGGGGTTACGAGCAGTACTTC.

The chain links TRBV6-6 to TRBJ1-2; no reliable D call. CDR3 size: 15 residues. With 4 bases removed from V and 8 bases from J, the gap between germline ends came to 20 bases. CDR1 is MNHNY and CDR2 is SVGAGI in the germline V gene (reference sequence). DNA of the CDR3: TGTGCCAGCAGTTTCGGTCCGGGGTTAGAAGGGGGCTACACCTTC. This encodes CASSFGPGLEGGYTF.